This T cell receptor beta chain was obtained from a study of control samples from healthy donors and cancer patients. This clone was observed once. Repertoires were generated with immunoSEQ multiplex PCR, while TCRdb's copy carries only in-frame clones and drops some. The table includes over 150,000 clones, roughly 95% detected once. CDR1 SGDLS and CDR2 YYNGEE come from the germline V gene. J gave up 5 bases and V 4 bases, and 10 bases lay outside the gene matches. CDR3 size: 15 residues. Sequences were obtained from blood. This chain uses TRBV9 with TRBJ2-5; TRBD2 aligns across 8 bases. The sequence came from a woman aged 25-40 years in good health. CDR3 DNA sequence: TGTGCCAGCAGCCCCACCGGGGGGGTGGGGGAGACCCAGTACTTC. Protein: CASSPTGGVGETQYF. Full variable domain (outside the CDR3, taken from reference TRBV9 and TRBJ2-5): DSGVTQTPKHLITATGQRVTLRCSPRSGDLSVYWYQQSLDQGLQFLIQYYNGEERAKGNILERFSAQQFPDLHSELNLSSLELGDSALYFCASSPTGGVGETQYFGPGTRLLVL.